The source of this T cell receptor beta chain is a study of blood T cell repertoires in COVID-19. About the research overall: Samples came from the United States, Italy and Spain, spanning acute and convalescent COVID-19.

CDR3 length: 14 amino acids. V lost 4 bases to trimming and J lost 4 bases; unmatched junction nucleotides: 3. Germline V CDR1 and CDR2: SNHLY, FYNNEI. Per the original data handling: Reference gene primers were amplified, and this amplification served to estimate nucleated cell counts. Profiling relied on immunoSEQ multiplex PCR, and the TCRdb table lists in-frame clones only, not all of them. The V and J calls and clone size were taken over from that table, and D and trimming were inferred from the DNA. This table holds about 90,000 clones, approximately 91% found once. The source is a human donor with active COVID-19. The donor label of this sample is uncertain. The V call is TRBV2, the J call TRBJ2-7; TRBD1 aligns across 11 bases. The sequenced sample consisted of peripheral blood. CDR3 DNA sequence: TGTGCCAGCAGTGCCGGACAGGGGGCATACGAGCAGTACTTC. As protein: CASSAGQGAYEQYF.